These 15 T cell receptor beta chains originate from one sample sequenced in a study of shared clonotypes between healthy human individuals. The naive CD8 subset, CD45RO-negative cells positively selected for CCR7, excluded terminally differentiated effector memory CD45RA+ cells. TCRdb's copy holds only in-frame clones and misses some; the assay was immunoSEQ multiplex PCR. The sample lists about 800,000 clones; 90% to 98% were seen once. The specimen was naive CD8+ T cells sorted from blood. The source is a man aged 30 to 45 in good health.

The V and J genes are TRBV27 and TRBJ2-2; the D is unclear. CDR3 length: 13 amino acids. Germline V lookup: CDR1 MNHEY, CDR2 SMNVEV (reference sequence). V gave up 8 bases and J gave up 3 bases, with 10 bases separating them. The CDR3 here is CASSGDHTGELFF. Here the CDR3 DNA reads TGTGCCAGCTCTGGCGACCACACCGGGGAGCTGTTTTTT.

The chain couples TRBV7-9 to TRBJ2-3; no reliable D call. This CDR3 has 12 amino acids. Germline-derived CDR1 and CDR2 are SEHNR and FQNEAQ (reference sequence). With 7 bases removed from V and 7 bases from J, the gap between germline ends came to 12 bases. The DNA of the CDR3 is TGTGCCAGCATGACCTACCCCAATACGCAGTATTTT. Its protein product is CASMTYPNTQYF.

The chain is built from TRBV7-6 and TRBJ1-5; no clear D gene. There are 18 residues in the CDR3. V was trimmed by 2 bases and J by 0 bases, leaving 17 bases between them. Germline-derived CDR1 and CDR2 are SGHVS and FNYEAQ. The CDR3 is CASSLNTGLTYSNQPQHF. CDR3 nucleotides: TGTGCCAGCAGCTTAAACACCGGATTGACTTATAGCAATCAGCCCCAGCATTTT.

In its sample, this clone was seen once. The rearrangement uses TRBV30 and TRBJ2-1, with TRBD2 as a possible D gene (5 bases). Trimming took off 2 bases at V and 9 bases at J, with 11 bases between the two ends. There are 12 residues in the CDR3. Germline V CDR1 and CDR2: GTSNPN, SVGIG (reference sequence). In nucleotides, the CDR3 is TGTGCCTGGAGTCGGGATTCACGTGAGCAGTTCTTC. Protein product: CAWSRDSREQFF. Complete variable domain (other parts from reference TRBV30 and TRBJ2-1): SQTIHQWPATLVQPVGSPLSLECTVEGTSNPNLYWYRQAAGRGLQLLFYSVGIGQISSEVPQNLSASRPQDRQFILSSKKLLLSDSGFYLCAWSRDSREQFFGPGTRLTVL.

The genes are TRBV27 and TRBJ2-7; D ambiguous. The V gene's germline CDR1 is MNHEY and CDR2 SMNVEV (reference sequence). This CDR3 comprises 12 residues. Trimming cost V 5 bases and J 4 bases, with 9 bases left between them. The CDR3 reads CASSVLGYEQYF. CDR3 DNA sequence: TGTGCCAGCAGTGTCCTAGGGTACGAGCAGTACTTC.

V is TRBV7-9 and J is TRBJ2-7, with 8 bases matching TRBD1. The CDR3 spans 14 residues. CDR1 and CDR2 (germline): SEHNR, FQNEAQ (reference sequence). V dropped 4 bases and J dropped 3; count of bases not matched to a gene: 5. CDR3 region: CASSSPGGVYEQYF. In DNA, the CDR3 is TGTGCCAGCAGCTCTCCAGGGGGCGTCTACGAGCAGTACTTC.

The genes are TRBV5-6 and TRBJ2-7; 8 bases are a match to TRBD1. This CDR3 is 13 amino acids long. V gave up 4 bases and J gave up 3 bases; unmatched junction bases: 3. The germline V gene has CDR1 SGHDT and CDR2 YYEEEE. CDR3: CASSTGTGYEQYF. The CDR3 nucleotides are TGTGCCAGCAGCACAGGGACAGGCTACGAGCAGTACTTC.

The gene calls are TRBV4-3 and TRBJ2-3; D not certain. Looked up from germline, CDR1 is LGHNA and CDR2 is YSLEER. The CDR3 is made up of 13 amino acids. Trimming shortened V by 4 bases and J by 4 bases, and 9 bases separated the two germline ends. This chain's CDR3 is CASSPRVADTQYF. Here the CDR3 DNA reads TGCGCCAGCAGCCCCCGAGTTGCAGATACGCAGTATTTT.

This chain connects TRBV28 to TRBJ1-4; D possibly corresponds to TRBD1 (5 bases). Germline V gene lookup returns CDR1 MDHEN and CDR2 SYDVKM. The CDR3 loop spans 15 amino acids. V shed 8 bases and J shed 10 bases, with 23 bases lying between them. DNA of the CDR3: TGTGCCAGCCAGAGGTTGGGGGATCAACAAGGAAAACTGTTTTTT. This translates into CASQRLGDQQGKLFF.

The V call is TRBV9, the J call TRBJ2-7, with D perhaps matching TRBD2 (5 bases). There are 17 residues in the CDR3. Germline CDR1 reads SGDLS; CDR2 reads YYNGEE. V dropped 3 bases and J dropped 5 bases, with 24 bases sitting between them. CDR3 in DNA: TGTGCCAGCAGCGCCACTCGAACGACACTAGTAGGGAACGAGCAGTACTTC. Its protein product is CASSATRTTLVGNEQYF. Complete variable domain (other parts from reference TRBV9 and TRBJ2-7): DSGVTQTPKHLITATGQRVTLRCSPRSGDLSVYWYQQSLDQGLQFLIQYYNGEERAKGNILERFSAQQFPDLHSELNLSSLELGDSALYFCASSATRTTLVGNEQYFGPGTRLTVT.

This chain joins TRBV7-9 and TRBJ1-3, with a weak D call TRBD1 (6 bases). Between the trimmed V and J ends, which lost 3 bases and 7 bases, there was a span of 19 bases. The germline CDR1 and CDR2 sequences are SEHNR and FQNEAQ (reference sequence). This CDR3 is built from 16 residues. CDR3 sequence: CASSFPADRRRNTIYF. CDR3 DNA: TGTGCCAGCAGCTTCCCAGCGGACAGACGTCGGAACACCATATATTTT.

This clone came up once. This chain joins TRBV28 and TRBJ1-1, with a tentative D call TRBD1 (6 bases). This CDR3 has 16 residues. Germline CDR1 reads MDHEN; CDR2 reads SYDVKM. V was pared by 3 bases and J by 2 bases, with 16 bases between. For the CDR3, the DNA is TGTGCCAGCAGTTTCAGGGGCGGGCAGTATAACACTGAAGCTTTCTTT. This codes for CASSFRGGQYNTEAFF.

The rearrangement joins TRBV11-2 to TRBJ1-4, with D possibly being TRBD1 (5 bases). The CDR3 extends over 15 amino acids. V gave up 5 bases and J gave up 2 bases, with 12 bases separating them. CDR1 is SGHAT, CDR2 FQNNGV, per germline. The CDR3 reads CASSRGGWTNEKLFF. As DNA, the CDR3 is TGTGCCAGCAGCCGTGGGGGGTGGACTAATGAAAAACTGTTTTTT.

The gene calls are TRBV9 and TRBJ2-3; 13 nucleotides line up with TRBD2. V shed 4 bases and J 1 base; nucleotides not matched to a gene: 21. Germline CDR1 reads SGDLS; CDR2 reads YYNGEE. The CDR3 totals 22 residues. The CDR3 protein is CASSTWPSPGLAGHGGTDTQYF. DNA for the CDR3: TGTGCCAGCAGCACCTGGCCGTCGCCGGGACTAGCGGGACACGGGGGCACAGATACGCAGTATTTT.

The CDR3 region is CASSDDTEGEQYF. The DNA for the CDR3 is TGCGCCAGCAGTGACGACACGGAGGGAGAGCAGTACTTC. The rearrangement joins TRBV10-1 to TRBJ2-7, with D perhaps TRBD2 (6 bases). The V and J ends lost 3 bases and 7 bases respectively, with 13 bases between them. Germline assignment: CDR1 WNHNN and CDR2 SYGVQD (reference sequence). This CDR3 contains 13 residues.